Each of the 27 T cell receptor beta chains below was sequenced from the same sample in a study of cytomegalovirus exposure and HLA in healthy donors. 13 Jbeta primers and 60 Vbeta primers were used for the PCR. The method was immunoSEQ multiplex PCR; TCRdb's version includes in-frame clones alone and lacks a portion of them. The top ten hold roughly 1.4% of the sample, which has 150,000 to 200,000 clones, 75% to 85% seen once. The sequenced sample was PBMCs. The receptor set was obtained from a man aged 18-30 years in good health and CMV-seronegative.

This sequence joins TRBV6-5 and TRBJ2-3; tentatively, D is TRBD1 (5 bases). The CDR3 is made up of 13 amino acids. Trimming removed 6 bases at V and 1 base at J, with 8 bases between. The germline gives CDR1 MNHEY, CDR2 SVGAGI. This CDR3 reads CASRATGTDTQYF. The DNA of the CDR3 is TGTGCCAGCAGGGCGACAGGCACAGATACGCAGTATTTT.

This clone appeared a single time. The V call is TRBV10-1, the J call TRBJ1-1, with TRBD1 identical over 8 bases. This CDR3 contains 17 residues. Germline V gene sequence: CDR1 WNHNN, CDR2 SYGVQD (reference sequence). The V gene end was trimmed by 6 bases and the J gene end by 4 bases; junction bases not matched to a gene: 16. Here the CDR3 DNA reads TGCGCCAGCAGAGAACAACCCCTGGACAGGGACGGCACTGAAGCTTTCTTT. Translating it yields CASREQPLDRDGTEAFF.

The gene calls are TRBV2 and TRBJ2-7; a weak D match, TRBD2 (5 bases). Looked up from germline, CDR1 is SNHLY and CDR2 is FYNNEI. Trimming took off 0 bases at V and 3 bases at J, with 18 bases between the two ends. The CDR3 covers 17 residues. CDR3 nucleotides: TGTGCCAGCAGTGAAGCGACCACCGCCGGGATACTCTACGAGCAGTACTTC. Its protein product is CASSEATTAGILYEQYF. Full variable domain (rest looked up from reference TRBV2 and TRBJ2-7): EPEVTQTPSHQVTQMGQEVILRCVPISNHLYFYWYRQILGQKVEFLVSFYNNEISEKSEIFDDQFSVERPDGSNFTLKIRSTKLEDSAMYFCASSEATTAGILYEQYFGPGTRLTVT.

J is TRBJ1-2 and V is TRBV2; TRBD1 matches at 11 bases. The V and J ends lost 2 bases and 2 bases, in that order; junction bases with no gene match: 1. The CDR3 contains 15 residues. Germline loops: CDR1 SNHLY, CDR2 FYNNEI. The CDR3 is CASSERTGGNYGYTF. In nucleotides, the CDR3 is TGTGCCAGCAGTGAACGGACAGGGGGCAACTATGGCTACACCTTC.

This clone has only one observation. The chain uses TRBV6-4 and TRBJ2-5; possibly TRBD2 for D (5 bases). Germline CDR1 reads MRHNA; CDR2 reads SNTAGT. V gave up 9 bases and J gave up 6 bases, with 14 bases separating them. This CDR3 comprises 12 residues. In DNA form, the CDR3 reads TGTGCCAGGGATTTAGCGTGGAAGACCCAGTACTTC. The encoded protein is CARDLAWKTQYF.

The V gene is TRBV30, the J gene TRBJ1-2; D is perhaps TRBD1 (6 bases). V shed 6 bases and J shed 8 bases, with 10 bases lying between them. CDR1 GTSNPN and CDR2 SVGIG come from the germline V gene (reference sequence). The CDR3 totals 10 residues. The CDR3 loop is CACHREGYTF. The DNA of the CDR3 is TGTGCCTGCCACAGGGAGGGCTACACCTTC.

The chain links TRBV9 to TRBJ2-1; D gene unclear. The V and J ends lost 3 bases and 8 bases respectively, with 21 bases between them. The CDR3 extends over 16 amino acids. From germline, CDR1 is SGDLS and CDR2 YYNGEE. CDR3 nucleotide sequence: TGTGCCAGCAGCGCCGAAATAACAGCCGCCACCTATGAGCAGTTCTTC. It translates to CASSAEITAATYEQFF.

The chain carries TRBV15 and TRBJ2-7, with 7 bases matching TRBD2. V lost 8 bases to trimming and J lost 6 bases; unmatched junction nucleotides: 10. CDR1 and CDR2 from the germline V gene are LNHNV and YYDKDF (reference sequence). CDR3 size: 13 residues. The CDR3 is CATAREGRGEQYF. The CDR3 coding sequence is TGTGCCACCGCGAGGGAGGGTCGCGGCGAGCAGTACTTC.

The chain has TRBV7-6 and TRBJ2-3; unclear D gene. In germline, CDR1 is SGHVS, CDR2 FNYEAQ. The CDR3 has 14 residues. V shed 7 bases and J shed 4 bases, with 15 bases lying between them. CDR3 sequence (DNA): TGTGCCAGCACCCTAGAGGTTAGAGCAGATACGCAGTATTTT. This sequence encodes CASTLEVRADTQYF.

The chain joins TRBV5-6 to TRBJ2-1, with 9 positions matching TRBD2. V lost 3 bases and J lost 5; bases outside the gene matches: 9. Per the germline V gene, CDR1 is SGHDT and CDR2 is YYEEEE. The CDR3 spans 16 residues. This chain's CDR3 is CASSSPLLAGDNEQFF. The CDR3 coding sequence is TGTGCCAGCAGCTCCCCGCTATTAGCGGGAGACAATGAGCAGTTCTTC.

The J gene is TRBJ2-1, the V gene TRBV7-9, with TRBD2 matching 10 bases. V shed 2 bases, J shed 3 bases, and the junction held 4 bases outside the gene matches. CDR1 is SEHNR, CDR2 FQNEAQ, per germline (reference sequence). CDR3 length equals 16 residues. The CDR3 bases are TGTGCCAGCAGCTTATCAATAGCGGGGGGCTACAATGAGCAGTTCTTC. As protein: CASSLSIAGGYNEQFF.

The chain combines TRBV27 with TRBJ2-4; possible D gene TRBD1, 5 bases. Germline V gene data show CDR1 as MNHEY and CDR2 as SMNVEV (reference sequence). The CDR3 spans 15 residues. The V end lost 3 bases, the J end lost 5 bases, and 14 bases lay between the germline ends. CDR3 DNA sequence: TGTGCCAGCAGTTTGGGGCAGGGAAGCGAAAACATTCAGTACTTC. Its protein product is CASSLGQGSENIQYF.

The J gene is TRBJ2-5, the V gene TRBV7-9; 10 bases line up with TRBD2. Trimming at V came to 3 bases and at J to 7 bases, leaving 14 bases not matched to a gene. Germline-derived CDR1 and CDR2 are SEHNR and FQNEAQ (reference sequence). CDR3 length: 17 amino acids. The CDR3 sequence: CASSFEAAGGPRGTQYF. Written as DNA, the CDR3 is TGTGCCAGCAGCTTCGAAGCAGCGGGAGGGCCAAGGGGGACCCAGTACTTC.

The sample holds a few counts of this clone. The CDR3 nucleotides are TGTGCCAGTAGTATAGCCGGGAGTGATTCAGATACGCAGTATTTT. It codes for CASSIAGSDSDTQYF. The chain has TRBV19 and TRBJ2-3; maybe TRBD2 (6 bases). The CDR3 has 15 residues. The V end was cut by 1 base, the J end by 4 bases, with 12 bases between. Germline V lookup: CDR1 LNHDA, CDR2 SQIVND (reference sequence).

This sequence joins TRBV29-1 and TRBJ2-2; possible D gene TRBD1, 6 bases. This CDR3 is 15 amino acids long. Per the germline V gene, CDR1 is SQVTM and CDR2 is ANQGSEA. The V and J ends lost 2 bases and 6 bases respectively, with 16 bases between them. The CDR3 here is CSVEKAGRGAGELFF. The DNA for the CDR3 is TGCAGCGTTGAAAAGGCGGGCAGGGGAGCCGGGGAGCTGTTTTTT.

The J gene is TRBJ2-1, the V gene TRBV19, with 10 positions matching TRBD2. CDR3 length: 16 amino acids. Germline-derived CDR1 and CDR2 are LNHDA and SQIVND (reference sequence). The junction had 8 bases not matched to a gene; V was cut back by 7 bases and J by 2 bases. CDR3: CASTSTGTSAYNEQFF. The CDR3 region has the DNA TGTGCCAGTACCTCAACCGGGACTAGCGCCTACAATGAGCAGTTCTTC.

In regard to this clone: Other nucleotide sequences in the sample specify the same CDR3. The chain carries TRBV27 and TRBJ2-1; D gene uncertain. The CDR3 is 13 amino acids. V lost 5 bases and J lost 0, with 5 bases in between. The germline gives CDR1 MNHEY, CDR2 SMNVEV (reference sequence). In DNA, the CDR3 is TGTGCCAGCAGTCTGAGCTCCTACAATGAGCAGTTCTTC. It is translated as CASSLSSYNEQFF.

The chain carries TRBV7-9 and TRBJ2-5, with D perhaps TRBD1 (6 bases). Trimming removed 5 bases at V and 3 bases at J, with 16 bases between. Germline CDR1 reads SEHNR; CDR2 reads FQNEAQ (reference sequence). The CDR3 consists of 15 residues. This CDR3 reads CASSAVMTGEETQYF. In DNA, the CDR3 is TGTGCCAGCAGCGCCGTCATGACAGGCGAAGAGACCCAGTACTTC.

In this sample, this clone turned up once. The chain has TRBV13 and TRBJ2-3, with no clear D. Trimming removed 1 base at V and 2 bases at J, with 4 bases between. Germline V gene data show CDR1 as PRHDT and CDR2 as FYEKMQ (reference sequence). CDR3 length: 13 amino acids. This CDR3 is CASSLASTDTQYF. DNA for the CDR3: TGTGCCAGCAGCTTAGCCTCCACAGATACGCAGTATTTT.

V gene TRBV5-1 combines with J gene TRBJ2-1; a weak D match, TRBD1 (6 bases). Trimming removed 6 bases at V and 7 bases at J, with 17 bases between. The V gene's germline CDR1 is SGHRS and CDR2 YFSETQ. There are 14 residues in the CDR3. As DNA, the CDR3 is TGCGCCAGCACACTAACATCAGGGGTTAATGAGCAGTTCTTC. It yields the protein CASTLTSGVNEQFF.

The V call is TRBV15, the J call TRBJ1-4; TRBD1 matches at 10 bases. The CDR3 is 15 residues long. The V and J ends lost 1 base and 7 bases, in that order; junction bases with no gene match: 3. The germline gives CDR1 LNHNV, CDR2 YYDKDF (reference sequence). CDR3 sequence: CATSRVGTGVEKLFF. The CDR3 region has the DNA TGTGCCACCAGCAGAGTGGGGACAGGGGTTGAAAAACTGTTTTTT.

The chain recombines TRBV25-1 with TRBJ2-7; no reliable D call. V lost 2 bases to trimming and J lost 2 bases, with 16 bases between them. CDR1 and CDR2 from the germline V gene are MGHDK and SYGVNS. This CDR3 has 16 amino acids. The CDR3 DNA follows: TGTGCCAGCAGTGAAGGCAGGATTGGTTTCCCCTACGAGCAGTACTTC. Translating gives CASSEGRIGFPYEQYF.

The rearrangement uses TRBV7-9 and TRBJ1-4, with 7 bases identical to TRBD1. Trimming at V came to 4 bases and at J to 7 bases, leaving 6 bases not matched to a gene. Germline V gene data show CDR1 as SEHNR and CDR2 as FQNEAQ (reference sequence). This CDR3 comprises 14 residues. CDR3 amino acids: CASSSDRAGEKLFF. CDR3 DNA: TGTGCCAGCAGCTCCGACAGGGCCGGTGAAAAACTGTTTTTT.

This clone was found once. The rearrangement joins TRBV5-8 to TRBJ1-2; the D is unclear. Deletions cut 1 base from V and 7 bases from J, with 11 bases between. This CDR3 contains 13 residues. Per germline, CDR1 SGHTS and CDR2 YDEGEE. CDR3 DNA: TGTGCCAGCAGCTTGTTACTCTCGGGTGGCTACACCTTC. It encodes CASSLLLSGGYTF.

This clone appeared once. The chain combines TRBV30 with TRBJ1-2, with TRBD1 matching 9 bases. Looked up from germline, CDR1 is GTSNPN and CDR2 is SVGIG (reference sequence). V shed 1 base, J shed 7 bases, and the junction held 7 bases outside the gene matches. The length of the CDR3 is 14 residues. The DNA for the CDR3 is TGTGCCTGGAGTGCTCCTACAGGGGGCGGTGGCTACACCTTC. Protein product: CAWSAPTGGGGYTF.

The rearrangement links TRBV19 to TRBJ1-1, with 8 bases matching TRBD1. CDR1 is LNHDA and CDR2 is SQIVND in the germline V gene (reference sequence). The length of the CDR3 is 15 residues. The ends lost 6 bases at V and 7 bases at J; junction bases unmatched: 13. The CDR3 loop is CASRPYQGAWGEAFF. CDR3 coding DNA: TGTGCCAGTAGACCATACCAGGGGGCATGGGGTGAAGCTTTCTTT.

This clone occurred once. V is TRBV7-9 and J is TRBJ2-7; no clear D gene. CDR1 is SEHNR, CDR2 FQNEAQ, per germline (reference sequence). The V end was cut by 4 bases, the J end by 2 bases, with 9 bases between. This CDR3 region has 13 residues. This CDR3 is CASSSPLTYEQYF. The CDR3 DNA sequence: TGTGCCAGCAGCTCCCCCCTAACCTACGAGCAGTACTTC.